This entry features one T cell receptor beta chain sequence. The data belong to a study of blood T cell repertoires in COVID-19. Background on the study: Italy, Spain and the United States were the sources of the convalescent and acute COVID-19 samples. From T cells, B-cell-depleted T cells, or PBMCs came the material, which was cDNA or gDNA.

Per the original methods: Amplification with reference gene primers provided the estimates of nucleated cell counts. Some clones are missing from TCRdb's copy, which holds only in-frame ones; the method was immunoSEQ multiplex PCR. V and J calls and clone size come straight from that table; D and trimming were deduced from the DNA. This sample yields 100,000 to 150,000 clones, of which 60% to 75% are seen a single time; about 1.9% belongs to the top ten. This CDR3 is built from 13 residues. Germline values: CDR1 SGHDT, CDR2 YYEEEE. Trimming removed 1 base at V and 0 bases at J, with 5 bases between. Sequenced: peripheral blood. This receptor was taken from a woman in her 70s with acute or convalescent COVID-19. J is TRBJ2-7 and V is TRBV5-6, with D unclear. CDR3 region: CASSLTNSYEQYF. In DNA, the CDR3 is TGTGCCAGCAGCTTGACAAACTCCTACGAGCAGTACTTC.